The 17 T cell receptor beta chains below come from one sample, sequenced in a study of graft-versus-host responses after intestinal transplantation. Produced via immunoSEQ multiplex PCR; TCRdb's table is partial and in-frame only. The sample lists a few thousand clones; 75% to 90% were seen once. Time point given: postoperative day 105 after intestinal transplantation (dayNNNN = postoperative day). Intraepithelial and lamina propria lymphocytes were released after the graft tissue was processed. The starting material was ileum tissue, obtained 105 days after intestinal transplantation. Every receptor here comes from a human patient who received an intestinal transplant, so some T cells may come from the graft donor.

The CDR3 sequence: CASSSLVLPEFF. The CDR3 coding sequence is TGTGCCAGCAGCTCTTTAGTCTTGCCCGAGTTCTTC. The V gene is TRBV11-3, the J gene TRBJ2-1, with no clear D. V lost 4 bases to trimming and J lost 14 bases, with 15 bases between them. The CDR3 has 12 amino acids. The germline CDR1 and CDR2 sequences are SGHNT and YENEEA.

This clone was seen more than once but under ten times. The chain links TRBV9 to TRBJ2-1, with no clear D. Per the germline V gene, CDR1 is SGDLS and CDR2 is YYNGEE. This CDR3 contains 12 residues. The V end lost 4 bases, the J end lost 4 bases, and 6 bases lay between the germline ends. CDR3 nucleotides: TGTGCCAGCAGCCCGAGTTACAATGAGCAGTTCTTC. Its translation: CASSPSYNEQFF. Together with reference TRBV9 and TRBJ2-1, the CDR3 gives the full variable domain: DSGVTQTPKHLITATGQRVTLRCSPRSGDLSVYWYQQSLDQGLQFLIQYYNGEERAKGNILERFSAQQFPDLHSELNLSSLELGDSALYFCASSPSYNEQFFGPGTRLTVL.

V gene TRBV19 combines with J gene TRBJ2-3, with D perhaps matching TRBD1 (5 bases). The V end lost 6 bases, the J end lost 3 bases, and 10 bases lay between the germline ends. The CDR3 consists of 13 residues. From germline, CDR1 is LNHDA and CDR2 SQIVND (reference sequence). CDR3 in amino acids: CASRTQGTDTQYF. Here the CDR3 DNA reads TGTGCCAGTAGGACCCAGGGAACAGATACGCAGTATTTT.

This sequence joins TRBV6-6 and TRBJ1-3; D not certain. From germline, CDR1 is MNHNY and CDR2 SVGAGI (reference sequence). This CDR3 contains 16 residues. V lost 0 bases, J lost 0 bases, and 9 bases lay in between. Written as DNA, the CDR3 is TGTGCCAGCAGTTACTCGAAAGGAGGCTCTGGAAACACCATATATTTT. Its translation: CASSYSKGGSGNTIYF.

This rearrangement joins TRBV5-1 to TRBJ2-6, with D perhaps TRBD1 or TRBD2 (6 bases each). Germline V gene lookup returns CDR1 SGHRS and CDR2 YFSETQ. V shed 2 bases and J shed 11 bases, with 20 bases lying between them. This CDR3 contains 16 residues. The CDR3 protein is CASSFRGGAGKDVLTF. The CDR3 nucleotides are TGCGCCAGCAGCTTCCGTGGGGGCGCGGGGAAAGACGTCCTGACTTTC.

The chain combines TRBV27 with TRBJ2-1; 9 bases line up with TRBD2. The germline V gene encodes CDR1 MNHEY and CDR2 SMNVEV (reference sequence). The ends lost 7 bases at V and 3 bases at J; junction bases unmatched: 10. This CDR3 is built from 16 residues. CDR3 loop: CASNGIAGEDYNEQFF. DNA for the CDR3: TGTGCCAGCAATGGGATAGCGGGAGAAGACTACAATGAGCAGTTCTTC.

The V call is TRBV25-1, the J call TRBJ1-5; 8 bases map to TRBD1. Germline trimming cut 2 bases from V and 5 bases from J; bases unmatched to any gene: 2. The CDR3 is 14 amino acids. Per the germline V gene, CDR1 is MGHDK and CDR2 is SYGVNS. CDR3 sequence: CASSEGQGDQPQHF. Written as DNA, the CDR3 is TGTGCCAGCAGTGAAGGACAGGGTGATCAGCCCCAGCATTTT. Based on the CDR3 plus reference TRBV25-1 and TRBJ1-5, the full variable domain is EADIYQTPRYLVIGTGKKITLECSQTMGHDKMYWYQQDPGMELHLIHYSYGVNSTEKGDLSSESTVSRIRTEHFPLTLESARPSHTSQYLCASSEGQGDQPQHFGDGTRLSIL.

The chain is built from TRBV23-1 and TRBJ2-1, with TRBD1 identical over 7 bases. TRBV23-1 is recorded as an ORF, its role being uncertain. The V gene end was trimmed by 4 bases and the J gene end by 0 bases; junction bases not matched to a gene: 3. The CDR3 covers 15 residues. In nucleotides, the CDR3 is TGCGCCAGCAGTCCGGACAGGAGCTCCTACAATGAGCAGTTCTTC. It codes for CASSPDRSSYNEQFF.

The chain uses TRBV2 and TRBJ2-7; no clear D gene. The CDR3 is 12 amino acids. CDR1 and CDR2 from the germline V gene are SNHLY and FYNNEI. With 6 bases removed from V and 3 bases from J, the gap between germline ends came to 9 bases. The chain's CDR3 is CASRHSLYEQYF. The DNA of the CDR3 is TGTGCCAGCAGACACAGCCTCTACGAGCAGTACTTC.

The chain carries TRBV4-1 and TRBJ2-7; D is perhaps TRBD2 (5 bases). CDR3 length: 16 amino acids. V gave up 5 bases and J gave up 1 base, with 18 bases separating them. Germline assignment: CDR1 MGHRA and CDR2 YSYEKL. This CDR3 reads CASSARRDRSSYEQYF. The CDR3 DNA reads TGCGCCAGCAGCGCGCGCCGGGATCGATCGTCCTACGAGCAGTACTTC.

This clone appeared a single time. V usage is TRBV28 and J usage is TRBJ2-7; D is perhaps TRBD2 (6 bases). CDR1 is MDHEN and CDR2 is SYDVKM in the germline V gene. The CDR3 covers 15 residues. The V end lost 3 bases, the J end lost 4 bases, and 16 bases lay between the germline ends. CDR3 bases: TGTGCCAGCAGTTTGTACGTCGCAGGGACTTACGAGCAGTACTTC. Translating gives CASSLYVAGTYEQYF.

The chain couples TRBV5-4 to TRBJ2-2; TRBD1 matches at 7 bases. Per the germline V gene, CDR1 is SGHNT and CDR2 is YYREEE (reference sequence). The CDR3 length is 17 residues. The J segment lost 2 bases and the V segment lost 0 bases, leaving 7 bases of the junction unmatched. The CDR3 sequence is CASSLGGTELNTGELFF. Written as DNA, the CDR3 is TGTGCCAGCAGCTTGGGGGGGACAGAACTAAACACCGGGGAGCTGTTTTTT.

The V and J genes are TRBV12-5 and TRBJ2-3; 11 bases align to TRBD2. The germline CDR1 and CDR2 sequences are LGHNT and FRNRAP. V lost 3 bases and J lost 4; bases outside the gene matches: 0. CDR3 length: 14 residues. Here the CDR3 DNA reads TGTGCTAGTGGTTTTAGCGGGGGGGCAGATACGCAGTATTTT. It specifies CASGFSGGADTQYF.

The DNA for the CDR3 is TGCGCCAGCAGCTTACATGCAACTAATGAAAAACTGTTTTTT. Its protein product is CASSLHATNEKLFF. The gene calls are TRBV5-1 and TRBJ1-4; D is uncertain. Germline V gene data show CDR1 as SGHRS and CDR2 as YFSETQ. The CDR3 sequence is 14 residues long. Trimming removed 2 bases from V and 0 bases from J, with 5 bases in between.

V gene TRBV15 combines with J gene TRBJ2-1; no definite D call. V lost 0 bases and J lost 5, with 17 bases in between. CDR1 is LNHNV, CDR2 YYDKDF, per germline (reference sequence). The CDR3 loop spans 17 amino acids. The CDR3 DNA reads as TGTGCCACCAGCAGAGATATTCCTCCTGGGATACACAATGAGCAGTTCTTC. It encodes CATSRDIPPGIHNEQFF.

The chain couples TRBV10-1 to TRBJ2-7, with 15 nucleotides matching TRBD2. This CDR3 comprises 16 residues. Germline CDR1 and CDR2: WNHNN and SYGVQD (reference sequence). The J segment lost 4 bases and the V segment lost 3 bases, leaving 4 bases of the junction unmatched. DNA for the CDR3: TGCGCCAGCAGTGACCTCGGGACTAGCGGGAGGTACGAGCAGTACTTC. Translating gives CASSDLGTSGRYEQYF.

This clone was picked up one time. The chain couples TRBV6-5 to TRBJ2-4; TRBD2 might be the D (7 bases). V lost 5 bases and J 4 bases, leaving 15 bases between the germline ends. The CDR3 is 15 residues long. The germline CDR1 and CDR2 sequences are MNHEY and SVGAGI. The CDR3 region is CASSTPGRGKNIQYF. In DNA form, the CDR3 reads TGTGCCAGCAGTACCCCAGGGAGGGGGAAAAACATTCAGTACTTC.